These 16 T cell receptor beta chains were sequenced from one sample in a study of blood T cell repertoires in COVID-19. TCRdb's table, derived via immunoSEQ multiplex PCR, lists solely in-frame clones and lacks some. The repertoire consists of 150,000 to 200,000 clones, with about 90% occurring once and the leading ten covering about 4.6%. Sequencing input: peripheral blood. Receptor source: a young man with COVID-19, enrolled during active disease.

CDR3 in DNA: TGTGCCAGCAGTTACTCTACCTCGACAGGGTACTATGGCTACACCTTC. Protein product: CASSYSTSTGYYGYTF. The chain links TRBV6-5 to TRBJ1-2; 7 bases are a match to TRBD1. This CDR3 region has 16 residues. V lost 0 bases to trimming and J lost 3 bases; unmatched junction nucleotides: 7. CDR1 is MNHEY, CDR2 SVGAGI, per germline.

As regards this clone: Other DNA sequences from this sample encode an identical CDR3 as well. The genes are TRBV7-2 and TRBJ2-1, with 7 bases identical to TRBD1. The CDR3 is made up of 15 amino acids. J lost 4 bases, V lost 1 base, and 4 bases had no gene match. Per the germline V gene, CDR1 is SGHTA and CDR2 is FQGNSA. CDR3 sequence reads: CASSLGTGDYNEQFF. In nucleotides, the CDR3 is TGTGCCAGCAGCTTAGGCACAGGGGATTACAATGAGCAGTTCTTC.

The rearrangement links TRBV6-4 to TRBJ2-7, with a weak D call TRBD1 (6 bases). V was trimmed by 2 bases and J by 1 base, leaving 15 bases between them. Germline-derived CDR1 and CDR2 are MRHNA and SNTAGT. The CDR3 has 16 residues. CDR3 protein: CASSDKLGAGSYEQYF. The CDR3 DNA follows: TGTGCCAGCAGTGACAAGTTGGGGGCAGGTTCCTACGAGCAGTACTTC.

The chain carries TRBV9 and TRBJ2-5; D gene uncertain. Trimming stripped 3 bases from V and 0 bases from J, with 12 bases between. There are 15 residues in the CDR3. Looked up from germline, CDR1 is SGDLS and CDR2 is YYNGEE. DNA for the CDR3: TGTGCCAGCAGCGCCCGCTGGTCTAACCAAGAGACCCAGTACTTC. Translation: CASSARWSNQETQYF.

The chain has TRBV19 and TRBJ2-3; 11 nucleotides align to TRBD2. The length of the CDR3 is 18 residues. The V gene's germline CDR1 is LNHDA and CDR2 SQIVND (reference sequence). Trimming cost V 6 bases and J 0 bases; bases outside gene matches: 11. DNA of the CDR3: TGTGCCAGTAGAAGACTAGCGGGACGGGTGGATAGCACAGATACGCAGTATTTT. It translates to CASRRLAGRVDSTDTQYF.

The chain employs TRBV6-5 and TRBJ2-3; D may be TRBD2 (7 bases). The CDR3 contains 15 residues. The germline gives CDR1 MNHEY, CDR2 SVGAGI. Trimming took 6 bases from V and 7 from J, leaving 20 bases between them. The CDR3 region has the DNA TGTGCCAGCAGCGGGGGGAGGGGGAACTGGTATACGCAGTATTTT. Residues: CASSGGRGNWYTQYF.

The gene calls are TRBV7-2 and TRBJ2-2; D not certain. Per germline, CDR1 SGHTA and CDR2 FQGNSA. The CDR3 loop spans 14 amino acids. V was pared by 5 bases and J by 4 bases, with 11 bases between. CDR3: CASSPRQTTGELFF. The CDR3 nucleotides are TGTGCCAGCAGCCCCAGGCAGACCACCGGGGAGCTGTTTTTT.

This sequence joins TRBV27 and TRBJ1-5; D unresolved. Trimming took 2 bases from V and 5 from J, leaving 10 bases between them. CDR1 and CDR2 from the germline V gene are MNHEY and SMNVEV (reference sequence). The CDR3 contains 14 residues. DNA of the CDR3: TGTGCCAGCAGTTTAAAATCGGGGTATCAGCCCCAGCATTTT. This gives the protein CASSLKSGYQPQHF.

V is TRBV5-4 and J is TRBJ2-3; maybe TRBD1 (6 bases). The germline V gene has CDR1 SGHNT and CDR2 YYREEE (reference sequence). V was trimmed by 3 bases and J by 10 bases, leaving 18 bases between them. The CDR3 totals 14 residues. CDR3: CASSSQQGPSSQYF. CDR3 in DNA: TGTGCCAGCAGCTCCCAACAGGGACCCTCGTCGCAGTATTTT.

The rearrangement links TRBV6-5 to TRBJ2-7, with a tentative D call TRBD2 (5 bases). This CDR3 contains 11 residues. From germline, CDR1 is MNHEY and CDR2 SVGAGI. V was trimmed by 2 bases and J by 11 bases, leaving 10 bases between them. The CDR3 loop reads CASSYATGEYF. DNA for the CDR3: TGTGCCAGCAGTTACGCCACCGGGGAGTACTTC.

V gene TRBV19 combines with J gene TRBJ2-3; 11 bases are a match to TRBD1. Trimming removed 4 bases from V and 4 bases from J; junction bases left unmatched: 1. Germline loops: CDR1 LNHDA, CDR2 SQIVND (reference sequence). The CDR3 runs 14 residues. The CDR3 spells CASSRDRGADTQYF. The DNA for the CDR3 is TGTGCCAGTAGTAGGGACAGGGGGGCAGATACGCAGTATTTT.

This rearrangement joins TRBV19 to TRBJ1-1; maybe TRBD1 (6 bases). This CDR3 region has 19 residues. V gave up 3 bases and J gave up 0 bases, with 23 bases separating them. The V gene's germline CDR1 is LNHDA and CDR2 SQIVND (reference sequence). Here the CDR3 reads CASSIPTHRARDMNTEAFF. The CDR3 nucleotides are TGTGCCAGTAGTATTCCAACTCACAGGGCTAGAGATATGAACACTGAAGCTTTCTTT.

The V call is TRBV28, the J call TRBJ1-5; TRBD1 matches at 8 bases. The CDR3 is made up of 17 amino acids. Germline CDR1 is MDHEN and CDR2 is SYDVKM. V gave up 5 bases and J gave up 6 bases; unmatched junction bases: 15. CDR3 sequence reads: CASSIDRGLVVLQPQHF. The CDR3 DNA reads as TGTGCCAGCAGTATAGACAGGGGCCTGGTGGTTCTTCAGCCCCAGCATTTT.

CDR3 region: CASSGRGRHTGELFF. CDR3 nucleotides: TGTGCCAGCAGCGGCAGGGGGCGCCACACCGGGGAGCTGTTTTTT. The chain links TRBV5-5 to TRBJ2-2, with 8 nucleotides matching TRBD1. The CDR3 runs to 15 residues. Germline V gene data show CDR1 as SGHKS and CDR2 as YYEKEE (reference sequence). The J segment lost 3 bases and the V segment lost 4 bases, leaving 5 bases of the junction unmatched.

V usage is TRBV7-2 and J usage is TRBJ2-7; D not resolved. Deletions cut 4 bases from V and 9 bases from J, with 22 bases between. CDR1 and CDR2 from the germline V gene are SGHTA and FQGNSA. CDR3 size: 15 residues. The CDR3: CASSSPLGSSTGQYF. The CDR3 coding sequence is TGTGCCAGCAGCTCCCCCTTGGGTTCTTCGACGGGGCAGTACTTC.

The V and J genes are TRBV6-6 and TRBJ1-1, with 7 bases lining up with TRBD1. Germline CDR1 reads MNHNY; CDR2 reads SVGAGI (reference sequence). The CDR3 runs 14 residues. Unmatched junction bases numbered 6, after V lost 8 bases and J lost 0 bases. CDR3 coding DNA: TGTGCCAGCTTCATGGGGACAGTGAACACTGAAGCTTTCTTT. It is translated as CASFMGTVNTEAFF.